This is a list of T cell receptor beta chains from one sample in a study of Ad26.COV2.S vaccination and SARS-CoV-2 variants. Produced via immunoSEQ multiplex PCR; TCRdb's table is partial and in-frame only. This sample has 430,000 or so clones, with 75% to 95% found just once. Here the sequenced sample was peripheral blood, taken in a trial of Ad26.COV2.S vaccine versus placebo. These receptor sequences come from a person between 18 and 65 years old who received the Ad26.COV2.S COVID-19 vaccine or a placebo. Both conserved end residues are part of each CDR3. Each record gives: D gene, J gene, V gene, clone size, CDR3 protein, CDR3 DNA. A D gene is named only where the DNA matches it firmly. The size field is filled for only some rows; it gives once, few, many or a size class.

d_call: NA; j_call: TRBJ1-6; v_call: TRBV7-2; clone_size: NA; cdr3_aa: CASSFTGAKGLNSPLHF; cdr3_nt: TGTGCCAGCAGTTTTACCGGGGCTAAAGGGCTTAATTCACCCCTCCACTTT
d_call: TRBD2; j_call: TRBJ2-7; v_call: TRBV28; clone_size: NA; cdr3_aa: CASSFFASGINEQYF; cdr3_nt: TGTGCCAGCAGTTTTTTCGCTAGCGGGATTAACGAGCAGTACTTC
d_call: TRBD2; j_call: TRBJ2-1; v_call: TRBV2; clone_size: once; cdr3_aa: CASSGTSGRLSSYNEQFF; cdr3_nt: TGTGCCAGCAGTGGCACTAGCGGGAGGCTTAGCTCCTACAATGAGCAGTTCTTC
d_call: NA; j_call: TRBJ1-1; v_call: TRBV20-1; clone_size: NA; cdr3_aa: CSASTGPLNTEAFF; cdr3_nt: TGCAGTGCTAGTACAGGGCCCTTGAACACTGAAGCTTTCTTT
d_call: NA; j_call: TRBJ1-1; v_call: TRBV7-9; clone_size: NA; cdr3_aa: CASTQVSTEAFF; cdr3_nt: TGTGCCAGCACGCAGGTATCCACTGAAGCTTTCTTT
d_call: NA; j_call: TRBJ2-5; v_call: TRBV6-8; clone_size: NA; cdr3_aa: CASSYPKSRETQYF; cdr3_nt: TGTGCCAGCAGTTACCCAAAGAGCAGGGAGACCCAGTACTTC
d_call: NA; j_call: TRBJ1-2; v_call: TRBV5-1; clone_size: once; cdr3_aa: CASSLLSLDTVPYGYTF; cdr3_nt: TGCGCCAGCAGCTTGCTATCGTTAGATACCGTACCCTATGGCTACACCTTC
d_call: NA; j_call: TRBJ2-7; v_call: TRBV30; clone_size: NA; cdr3_aa: CAWSLDLSYEQYF; cdr3_nt: TGTGCCTGGAGTCTAGACCTCTCCTACGAGCAGTACTTC
d_call: NA; j_call: TRBJ1-1; v_call: TRBV18; clone_size: NA; cdr3_aa: CASSPPADTEAFF; cdr3_nt: TGTGCCAGCTCACCACCAGCGGACACTGAAGCTTTCTTT
d_call: NA; j_call: TRBJ2-1; v_call: TRBV11-2; clone_size: NA; cdr3_aa: CASSPNYNEQFF; cdr3_nt: TGTGCCAGCAGCCCCAACTACAATGAGCAGTTCTTC
d_call: TRBD2; j_call: TRBJ2-2; v_call: TRBV7-6; clone_size: NA; cdr3_aa: CASSHTVGTSGRLGTGELFF; cdr3_nt: TGTGCCAGCAGTCATACGGTTGGGACTAGCGGGAGGTTGGGCACCGGGGAGCTGTTTTTT
d_call: TRBD1; j_call: TRBJ2-7; v_call: TRBV4-3; clone_size: NA; cdr3_aa: CASSQGAGGLYEQYF; cdr3_nt: TGCGCCAGCAGCCAAGGGGCAGGGGGCCTCTACGAGCAGTACTTC
d_call: NA; j_call: TRBJ1-2; v_call: TRBV6-2/TRBV6-3; clone_size: NA; cdr3_aa: CASSLDGYGYTF; cdr3_nt: TGTGCCAGCAGCCTAGACGGCTATGGCTACACCTTC
d_call: NA; j_call: TRBJ2-7; v_call: TRBV30; clone_size: once; cdr3_aa: CAWGGGTKSGGYYEQYF; cdr3_nt: TGTGCCTGGGGAGGGGGGACTAAGTCGGGTGGGTACTACGAGCAGTACTTC
d_call: NA; j_call: TRBJ2-3; v_call: TRBV5-4; clone_size: once; cdr3_aa: CASSTVRGTDTQYF; cdr3_nt: TGTGCCAGCAGCACCGTTAGAGGCACAGATACGCAGTATTTT
d_call: TRBD1; j_call: TRBJ1-4; v_call: TRBV6-5; clone_size: NA; cdr3_aa: CASSYSPTGSNEKLFF; cdr3_nt: TGTGCCAGCAGTTACTCCCCGACAGGGTCTAATGAAAAACTGTTTTTT
d_call: NA; j_call: TRBJ1-1; v_call: TRBV27; clone_size: once; cdr3_aa: CASSLLPYSEAFF; cdr3_nt: TGTGCCAGCAGTTTACTCCCGTACAGTGAAGCTTTCTTT
d_call: TRBD2; j_call: TRBJ2-1; v_call: TRBV27; clone_size: NA; cdr3_aa: CASTYRTTSGRVYNEQFF; cdr3_nt: TGTGCCAGCACCTATCGGACCACTAGCGGGAGGGTTTACAATGAGCAGTTCTTC
d_call: TRBD1; j_call: TRBJ1-3; v_call: TRBV4-1; clone_size: NA; cdr3_aa: CASSQDPATHTGGGNTIYF; cdr3_nt: TGCGCCAGCAGCCAAGATCCGGCCACACACACAGGGGGTGGAAACACCATATATTTT
d_call: TRBD2; j_call: TRBJ2-2; v_call: TRBV20-1; clone_size: NA; cdr3_aa: CSASPSGNTGELFF; cdr3_nt: TGCAGTGCTAGTCCTAGCGGGAACACCGGGGAGCTGTTTTTT
d_call: NA; j_call: TRBJ2-1; v_call: TRBV20-1; clone_size: NA; cdr3_aa: CSASPWGANEQFF; cdr3_nt: TGCAGTGCTAGTCCGTGGGGCGCTAATGAGCAGTTCTTC
d_call: NA; j_call: TRBJ2-3; v_call: TRBV5-4; clone_size: NA; cdr3_aa: CASSLGLKPDTQYF; cdr3_nt: TGTGCCAGCAGCTTGGGTCTCAAGCCAGATACGCAGTATTTT
d_call: TRBD1; j_call: TRBJ1-1; v_call: TRBV4-1; clone_size: NA; cdr3_aa: CASSQDSGRGASGNTEAFF; cdr3_nt: TGCGCCAGCAGCCAAGATTCTGGCAGGGGGGCGTCAGGGAACACTGAAGCTTTCTTT
d_call: TRBD2; j_call: TRBJ2-1; v_call: TRBV5-8; clone_size: NA; cdr3_aa: CASSFGTSVGDEQFF; cdr3_nt: TGTGCCAGCAGCTTCGGGACTAGCGTCGGGGATGAGCAGTTCTTC
d_call: NA; j_call: TRBJ1-5; v_call: TRBV7-8; clone_size: NA; cdr3_aa: CASSSHLLGVSRQPQHF; cdr3_nt: TGTGCCAGCAGCTCGCACCTACTAGGGGTTTCTAGGCAGCCCCAGCATTTT
d_call: TRBD1; j_call: TRBJ1-3; v_call: TRBV7-9; clone_size: NA; cdr3_aa: CASSWKSTGGSGNTIYF; cdr3_nt: TGTGCCAGCAGCTGGAAGAGTACAGGGGGCTCTGGAAACACCATATATTTT
d_call: TRBD2; j_call: TRBJ2-7; v_call: TRBV5-4; clone_size: NA; cdr3_aa: CASSSPGGSYEQYF; cdr3_nt: TGTGCCAGCAGCTCCCCCGGGGGGTCCTACGAGCAGTACTTC
d_call: NA; j_call: TRBJ2-4; v_call: TRBV4-3; clone_size: NA; cdr3_aa: CASSQDLMKNIQYF; cdr3_nt: TGCGCCAGCAGCCAAGATTTGATGAAAAACATTCAGTACTTC
d_call: TRBD2; j_call: TRBJ2-1; v_call: TRBV19; clone_size: NA; cdr3_aa: CASTLGRDKAYNEQFF; cdr3_nt: TGTGCCAGTACCCTCGGGAGGGACAAGGCCTACAATGAGCAGTTCTTC
d_call: NA; j_call: TRBJ2-1; v_call: TRBV3-1/TRBV3-2; clone_size: few; cdr3_aa: CASSQPFDYNEQFF; cdr3_nt: TGTGCCAGCAGCCAACCGTTCGACTACAATGAGCAGTTCTTC
d_call: NA; j_call: TRBJ2-2; v_call: TRBV9; clone_size: NA; cdr3_aa: CASSVTGQGNTGELFF; cdr3_nt: TGTGCCAGCAGCGTAACGGGGCAGGGGAACACCGGGGAGCTGTTTTTT
d_call: TRBD2; j_call: TRBJ2-7; v_call: TRBV5-4; clone_size: NA; cdr3_aa: CASTTSGRYEQYF; cdr3_nt: TGTGCCAGCACCACTAGCGGGAGATACGAGCAGTACTTC
d_call: NA; j_call: TRBJ1-1; v_call: TRBV30; clone_size: NA; cdr3_aa: CAWSVLTEAFF; cdr3_nt: TGTGCCTGGAGTGTCTTGACTGAAGCTTTCTTT